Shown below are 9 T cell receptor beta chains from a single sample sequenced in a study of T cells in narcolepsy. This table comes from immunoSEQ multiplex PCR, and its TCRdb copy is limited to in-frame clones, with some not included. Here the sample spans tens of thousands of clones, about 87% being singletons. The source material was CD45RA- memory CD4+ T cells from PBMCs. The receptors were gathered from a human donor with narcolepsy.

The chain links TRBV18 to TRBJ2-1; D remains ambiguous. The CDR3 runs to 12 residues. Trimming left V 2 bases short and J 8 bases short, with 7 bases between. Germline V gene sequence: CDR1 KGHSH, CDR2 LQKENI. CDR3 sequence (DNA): TGTGCCAGCTCACCAACCCTGGATGAGCAGTTCTTC. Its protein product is CASSPTLDEQFF.

Here the CDR3 reads CASSQDGRGRNEKLFF. Here the CDR3 DNA reads TGCGCCAGCAGCCAAGATGGCAGGGGCCGTAATGAAAAACTGTTTTTT. The chain recombines TRBV4-3 with TRBJ1-4, with D perhaps TRBD1 (6 bases). Trimming removed 0 bases at V and 4 bases at J, with 12 bases between. The germline CDR1 and CDR2 sequences are LGHNA and YSLEER. The CDR3 totals 16 residues.

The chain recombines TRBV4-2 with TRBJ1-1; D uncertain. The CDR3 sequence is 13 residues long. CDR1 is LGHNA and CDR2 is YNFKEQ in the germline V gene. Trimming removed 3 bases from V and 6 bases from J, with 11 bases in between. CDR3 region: CASSQPGAPEAFF. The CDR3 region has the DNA TGTGCCAGCAGCCAGCCGGGTGCCCCTGAAGCTTTCTTT.

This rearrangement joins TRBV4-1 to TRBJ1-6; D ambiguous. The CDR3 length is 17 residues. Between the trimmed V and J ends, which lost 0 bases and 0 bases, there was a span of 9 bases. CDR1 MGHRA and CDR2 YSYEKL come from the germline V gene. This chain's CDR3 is CASSQDPKSSYNSPLHF. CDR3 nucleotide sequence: TGCGCCAGCAGCCAAGATCCGAAAAGCTCCTATAATTCACCCCTCCACTTT.

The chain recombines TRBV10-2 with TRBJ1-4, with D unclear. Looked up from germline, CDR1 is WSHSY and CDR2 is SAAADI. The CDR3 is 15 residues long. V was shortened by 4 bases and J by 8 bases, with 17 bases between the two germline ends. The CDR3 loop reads CASSVGHSGGEKLFF. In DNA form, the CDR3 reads TGCGCCAGCAGTGTCGGCCACTCCGGCGGCGAAAAACTGTTTTTT.

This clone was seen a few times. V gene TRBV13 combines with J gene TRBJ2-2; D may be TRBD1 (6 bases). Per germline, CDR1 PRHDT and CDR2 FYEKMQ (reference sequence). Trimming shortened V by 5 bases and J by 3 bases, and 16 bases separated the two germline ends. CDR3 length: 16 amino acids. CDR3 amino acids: CASSPPRQVDTGELFF. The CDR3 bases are TGTGCCAGCAGCCCTCCCCGACAGGTCGACACCGGGGAGCTGTTTTTT.

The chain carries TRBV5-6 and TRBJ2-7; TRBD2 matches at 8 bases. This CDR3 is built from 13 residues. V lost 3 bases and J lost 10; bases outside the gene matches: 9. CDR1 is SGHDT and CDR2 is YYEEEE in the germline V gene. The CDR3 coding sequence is TGTGCCAGCAGCTCCCGGGTAGCGGGGCCTCAGTACTTC. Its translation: CASSSRVAGPQYF.

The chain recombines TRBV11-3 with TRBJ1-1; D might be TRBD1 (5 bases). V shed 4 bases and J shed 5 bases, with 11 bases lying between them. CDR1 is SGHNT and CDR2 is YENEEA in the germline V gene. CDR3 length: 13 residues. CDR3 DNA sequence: TGTGCCAGCAGCTCTGGGGGGGGAACTGAAGCTTTCTTT. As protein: CASSSGGGTEAFF. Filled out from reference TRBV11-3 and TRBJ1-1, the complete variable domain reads EAGVVQSPRYKIIEKKQPVAFWCNPISGHNTLYWYLQNLGQGPELLIRYENEEAVDDSQLPKDRFSAERLKGVDSTLKIQPAELGDSAVYLCASSSGGGTEAFFGQGTRLTVV.

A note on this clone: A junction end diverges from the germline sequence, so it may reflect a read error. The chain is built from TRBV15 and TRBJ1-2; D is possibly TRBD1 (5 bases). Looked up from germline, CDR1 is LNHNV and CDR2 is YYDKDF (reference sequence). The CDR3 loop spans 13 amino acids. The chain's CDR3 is CATSGDRKGGYTF. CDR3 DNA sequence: TGTGCCACCAGCGGAGACCGCAAGGGGGGCTACACCTTC.